The 25 T cell receptor beta chains reported below all come from one sample, sequenced in a study of blood T cell repertoires in COVID-19. TCRdb's copy holds only in-frame clones and misses some; the assay was immunoSEQ multiplex PCR. The sample holds 200,000 or so clones; 88% are singletons and the top ten take roughly 1.7%. Sequencing used peripheral blood. These receptors were collected from a man between 65 and 79 years old with acute or convalescent COVID-19.

The rearrangement links TRBV5-1 to TRBJ1-1; TRBD1 matches 8 bases. The CDR3 length is 17 residues. Germline V gives CDR1 SGHRS, CDR2 YFSETQ. With 0 bases clipped from V and 2 bases from J, the junction kept 9 bases outside the gene matches. CDR3 sequence: CASSLVGRGLSNTEAFF. As DNA, the CDR3 is TGCGCCAGCAGCTTGGTCGGCAGGGGGCTAAGTAACACTGAAGCTTTCTTT.

This chain uses TRBV7-8 with TRBJ1-5, with D maybe TRBD1 (5 bases). CDR1 is SGHVS, CDR2 FQNEAQ, per germline. V was cut by 5 bases and J by 7 bases, with 30 bases left in between. The CDR3 consists of 19 residues. The CDR3 loop reads CASSRSVGAERTRAQPQHF. The CDR3 bases are TGTGCCAGCAGCCGATCCGTTGGGGCTGAAAGGACCCGCGCCCAGCCCCAGCATTTT.

V is TRBV5-1 and J is TRBJ2-2, with D perhaps matching TRBD1 (6 bases). CDR1 is SGHRS and CDR2 is YFSETQ in the germline V gene. With 4 bases removed from V and 2 bases from J, the gap between germline ends came to 9 bases. This CDR3 has 14 residues. The CDR3 loop is CASSGQPNTGELFF. DNA of the CDR3: TGCGCCAGCAGCGGACAGCCAAACACCGGGGAGCTGTTTTTT.

V is TRBV5-4 and J is TRBJ2-1; no clear D gene. This CDR3 is 14 amino acids long. V was trimmed by 1 base and J by 4 bases, leaving 9 bases between them. Germline lookup yields CDR1 SGHNT and CDR2 YYREEE (reference sequence). The CDR3 region is CASSLNYGYNEQFF. The CDR3 bases are TGTGCCAGCAGCTTGAACTACGGTTACAATGAGCAGTTCTTC. Based on the CDR3 plus reference TRBV5-4 and TRBJ2-1, the full variable domain is ETGVTQSPTHLIKTRGQQVTLRCSSQSGHNTVSWYQQALGQGPQFIFQYYREEENGRGNFPPRFSGLQFPNYSSELNVNALELDDSALYLCASSLNYGYNEQFFGPGTRLTVL.

This clone was detected only a few times. V usage is TRBV6-4 and J usage is TRBJ2-1; 11 bases align to TRBD1. The CDR3 is 15 amino acids. J lost 9 bases, V lost 0 bases, and 4 bases had no gene match. From germline, CDR1 is MRHNA and CDR2 SNTAGT. The CDR3 sequence: CASSDSGQGVSEQFF. Here the CDR3 DNA reads TGTGCCAGCAGTGACTCGGGACAGGGGGTCAGTGAGCAGTTCTTC.

The chain recombines TRBV3-1 (or the pseudogene TRBV3-2) with TRBJ2-7; 9 bases are shared with TRBD1. J gave up 4 bases and V 1 base, and 5 bases lay outside the gene matches. CDR1 and CDR2 from the germline V gene are LGHDT and YNNKEL (reference sequence). The CDR3 is made up of 15 amino acids. The CDR3 here is CASSQAGQGGYEQYF. The CDR3 bases are TGTGCCAGCAGCCAAGCGGGACAGGGTGGATACGAGCAGTACTTC.

This clone has only one observation. The V and J genes are TRBV4-2 and TRBJ2-2; 14 bases are a match to TRBD2. V lost 2 bases to trimming and J lost 4 bases; unmatched junction nucleotides: 12. The V gene's germline CDR1 is LGHNA and CDR2 YNFKEQ. The CDR3 contains 20 residues. CDR3: CASSQPRGLAGGSGTGELFF. CDR3 nucleotides: TGTGCCAGCAGCCAACCCAGAGGACTAGCGGGAGGAAGTGGCACCGGGGAGCTGTTTTTT.

The chain links TRBV30 to TRBJ1-3; a weak D match, TRBD1 (5 bases). Germline assignment: CDR1 GTSNPN and CDR2 SVGIG (reference sequence). Between the trimmed V and J ends, which lost 1 base and 3 bases, there was a span of 7 bases. This CDR3 has 13 residues. CDR3 bases: TGTGCCTGGAGTGCAGGGATTGGAAACACCATATATTTT. This gives the protein CAWSAGIGNTIYF. Full variable domain (rest looked up from reference TRBV30 and TRBJ1-3): SQTIHQWPATLVQPVGSPLSLECTVEGTSNPNLYWYRQAAGRGLQLLFYSVGIGQISSEVPQNLSASRPQDRQFILSSKKLLLSDSGFYLCAWSAGIGNTIYFGEGSWLTVV.

The V and J genes are TRBV28 and TRBJ2-7, with 8 bases identical to TRBD1. This CDR3 spans 17 amino acids. V trimming: 5 bases; J trimming: 2 bases; junction bases outside the gene matches: 14. The germline CDR1 and CDR2 sequences are MDHEN and SYDVKM. CDR3 bases: TGTGCCAGCAGTCCTCCGGCTCCTGGACAGGGTGCCTACGAGCAGTACTTC. Translated: CASSPPAPGQGAYEQYF.

The rearrangement joins TRBV9 to TRBJ2-1, with D perhaps matching TRBD2 (6 bases). Trimming took 0 bases from V and 4 from J, leaving 11 bases between them. Germline V gene sequence: CDR1 SGDLS, CDR2 YYNGEE. This CDR3 is 15 amino acids long. The CDR3 DNA is TGTGCCAGCAGCGTAGTAGCGGATCAGTACAATGAGCAGTTCTTC. The encoded protein is CASSVVADQYNEQFF.

The chain uses TRBV12-5 and TRBJ2-3; TRBD2 matches 10 bases. The CDR3 length is 14 residues. Per germline, CDR1 LGHNT and CDR2 FRNRAP. V lost 7 bases and J lost 6; bases outside the gene matches: 7. The CDR3 DNA is TGTGCTAGTGCTCGGACACTAGCGGGGGATACGCAGTATTTT. This encodes CASARTLAGDTQYF.

The chain couples TRBV10-2 to TRBJ1-4, with D possibly TRBD1 on 5 matching bases. The germline CDR1 and CDR2 sequences are WSHSY and SAAADI. The CDR3 sequence is 16 residues long. V was pared by 2 bases and J by 8 bases, with 18 bases between. The CDR3 reads CASSEVRGRGGEKLFF. CDR3 bases: TGCGCCAGCAGTGAGGTGCGGGGGAGGGGAGGAGAAAAACTGTTTTTT.

The rearrangement uses TRBV5-6 and TRBJ2-7; 8 bases match TRBD2. Germline V gives CDR1 SGHDT, CDR2 YYEEEE. The CDR3 is made up of 15 amino acids. The ends lost 4 bases at V and 4 bases at J; junction bases unmatched: 10. The CDR3 nucleotides are TGTGCCAGCAGCCACTGGAGCGGGAGTCGGTACGAGCAGTACTTC. This gives the protein CASSHWSGSRYEQYF.

V gene TRBV5-4 combines with J gene TRBJ2-1; TRBD2 aligns across 7 bases. This CDR3 contains 13 residues. Trimming took 0 bases from V and 9 from J; bases not matched to a gene: 3. Germline V gene sequence: CDR1 SGHNT, CDR2 YYREEE (reference sequence). The CDR3 DNA reads as TGTGCCAGCAGCTTGGGGACTAGTCCTGAGCAGTTCTTC. Translated: CASSLGTSPEQFF.

The V and J genes are TRBV7-2 and TRBJ1-3; TRBD1 matches at 11 bases. The V gene's germline CDR1 is SGHTA and CDR2 FQGNSA. The CDR3 totals 16 residues. The V segment lost 5 bases and the J segment 1 base; nucleotides outside the gene matches: 4. CDR3 sequence: CASSPGQGASGNTIYF. DNA of the CDR3: TGTGCCAGCAGCCCCGGACAGGGGGCTTCTGGAAACACCATATATTTT. Based on the CDR3 plus reference TRBV7-2 and TRBJ1-3, the full variable domain is GAGVSQSPSNKVTEKGKDVELRCDPISGHTALYWYRQSLGQGLEFLIYFQGNSAPDKSGLPSDRFSAERTGGSVSTLTIQRTQQEDSAVYLCASSPGQGASGNTIYFGEGSWLTVV.

The chain couples TRBV6-5 to TRBJ1-6; 11 bases are a match to TRBD1. Trimming cost V 4 bases and J 8 bases; bases outside gene matches: 4. Germline V CDR1 and CDR2: MNHEY, SVGAGI. The CDR3 length is 15 residues. CDR3 loop: CASSFSGQGDSPLHF. In nucleotides, the CDR3 is TGTGCCAGCAGTTTTTCGGGACAGGGGGATTCACCCCTCCACTTT.

The chain is built from TRBV14 and TRBJ2-1, with 11 bases lining up with TRBD2. Germline V gene data show CDR1 as SGHDN and CDR2 as FVKESK. This CDR3 is built from 16 residues. J gave up 3 bases and V 3 bases, and 4 bases lay outside the gene matches. The CDR3: CASSHLAGGLYNEQFF. CDR3 DNA: TGTGCCAGCAGCCATCTAGCGGGAGGTCTCTACAATGAGCAGTTCTTC.

The chain combines TRBV7-3 with TRBJ2-1, with TRBD2 matching 7 bases. This CDR3 region has 13 residues. V lost 5 bases to trimming and J lost 15 bases; unmatched junction nucleotides: 13. The germline gives CDR1 SGHTA, CDR2 FQGTGA. This CDR3 is CASSPSGDAAPFF. In DNA form, the CDR3 reads TGTGCCAGCAGCCCCAGCGGGGACGCGGCCCCGTTCTTC. The full variable domain, with the rest looked up from reference TRBV7-3 and TRBJ2-1, is GAGVSQTPSNKVTEKGKYVELRCDPISGHTALYWYRQSLGQGPEFLIYFQGTGAADDSGLPNDRFFAVRPEGSVSTLKIQRTERGDSAVYLCASSPSGDAAPFFGPGTRLTVL.

The J gene is TRBJ2-2, the V gene TRBV7-6, with D possibly TRBD2 on 6 matching bases. Per the germline V gene, CDR1 is SGHVS and CDR2 is FNYEAQ. Deletions cut 3 bases from V and 0 bases from J, with 14 bases between. This CDR3 spans 17 amino acids. CDR3 in DNA: TGTGCCAGCAGCTTCAGCTTCGGGGGTGCGAACACCGGGGAGCTGTTTTTT. This encodes CASSFSFGGANTGELFF.

This rearrangement joins TRBV18 to TRBJ1-1; TRBD1 matches at 7 bases. The CDR3 runs 15 residues. Per germline, CDR1 KGHSH and CDR2 LQKENI. Trimming took 3 bases from V and 0 from J; bases not matched to a gene: 4. The CDR3 sequence is CASSPGGTVNTEAFF. As DNA, the CDR3 is TGTGCCAGCTCACCGGGTGGGACAGTGAACACTGAAGCTTTCTTT.

This chain joins TRBV24-1 and TRBJ1-2; no firm D call. CDR1 is KGHDR and CDR2 is SFDVKD in the germline V gene. The CDR3 consists of 14 residues. Trimming cost V 3 bases and J 0 bases, with 7 bases left between them. The CDR3 coding sequence is TGTGCCACCAGTGATCTGACTACTAACTATGGCTACACCTTC. The encoded protein is CATSDLTTNYGYTF.

The rearrangement uses TRBV28 and TRBJ2-7, with D possibly TRBD1 on 5 matching bases. The V end lost 2 bases, the J end lost 4 bases, and 27 bases lay between the germline ends. Germline V gives CDR1 MDHEN, CDR2 SYDVKM. CDR3 length equals 19 residues. CDR3 sequence reads: CASSLKKRQTAIGLYEQYF. The CDR3 nucleotides are TGTGCCAGCAGTTTAAAGAAGAGACAGACAGCTATTGGGTTGTACGAGCAGTACTTC.

V usage is TRBV7-2 and J usage is TRBJ1-6; D gene unclear. CDR1 is SGHTA and CDR2 is FQGNSA in the germline V gene. CDR3 length: 12 residues. Trimming stripped 6 bases from V and 10 bases from J, with 10 bases between. The DNA of the CDR3 is TGTGCCAGCAGGGAATCGGGATCACCCCTCCACTTT. Protein product: CASRESGSPLHF.

The genes are TRBV13 and TRBJ2-1; possibly TRBD1 for D (6 bases). The CDR3 loop spans 14 amino acids. V shed 1 base and J shed 7 bases, with 11 bases lying between them. Germline V gene sequence: CDR1 PRHDT, CDR2 FYEKMQ (reference sequence). Here the CDR3 reads CASSLEKTGNEQFF. Here the CDR3 DNA reads TGTGCCAGCAGCTTAGAAAAAACAGGGAATGAGCAGTTCTTC.

The chain carries TRBV10-3 and TRBJ1-4; no firm D call. Trimming left V 0 bases short and J 1 base short, with 9 bases between. The germline gives CDR1 ENHRY, CDR2 SYGVKD. The CDR3 loop spans 16 amino acids. The CDR3 region has the DNA TGTGCCATCAGTGAGTCGACGGGATTAACTAATGAAAAACTGTTTTTT. Its protein is CAISESTGLTNEKLFF.